Shown below are 31 T cell receptor beta chains from a single sample sequenced in a study of OX40 agonist ivuxolimab in advanced cancers. Using immunoSEQ multiplex PCR, the repertoire was profiled, and TCRdb retains in-frame clones only, with some absent. The table lists 16,000 or so clones, about 86% of them singletons. The sequenced sample was CD4+ or CD8+ T cells sorted from blood, obtained in a trial of the OX40 agonist ivuxolimab. Receptors originate from an adult with an advanced solid tumor such as melanoma, head and neck, liver or kidney cancer.

The chain recombines TRBV27 with TRBJ2-7; D perhaps matches TRBD2 (5 bases). V dropped 11 bases and J dropped 4 bases, with 9 bases sitting between them. CDR3 length: 10 amino acids. Germline V gene data show CDR1 as MNHEY and CDR2 as SMNVEV (reference sequence). CDR3 nucleotides: TGTGCCGCCGGGGAGTACGAGCAGTACTTC. This gives the protein CAAGEYEQYF.

The J gene is TRBJ1-5, the V gene TRBV19, with 7 bases identical to TRBD1. With V trimmed by 4 bases and J by 6 bases, 6 bases remained unmatched. This CDR3 is 14 amino acids long. The germline V gene encodes CDR1 LNHDA and CDR2 SQIVND (reference sequence). The chain's CDR3 is CASSTTGNFQPQHF. In DNA, the CDR3 is TGTGCCAGTAGTACGACAGGGAACTTTCAGCCCCAGCATTTT.

The V call is TRBV7-3, the J call TRBJ2-3; no reliable D call. There are 13 residues in the CDR3. Trimming left V 1 base short and J 2 bases short, with 4 bases between. Germline loops: CDR1 SGHTA, CDR2 FQGTGA. The CDR3 DNA reads TGTGCCAGCAGCTTAATGCACACAGATACGCAGTATTTT. As protein: CASSLMHTDTQYF.

This clone occurred a few times. The rearrangement uses TRBV11-2 and TRBJ2-1; TRBD2 agrees at 12 bases. After removal of 2 bases from V and 4 bases from J, the junction contained 6 bases not matched to a gene. This CDR3 region has 17 residues. Germline V gives CDR1 SGHAT, CDR2 FQNNGV. The CDR3 DNA follows: TGTGCCAGCAGCTTACTAGCGGGAGGGCCATTTTACAATGAGCAGTTCTTC. Its translation: CASSLLAGGPFYNEQFF.

Only a few counts were recorded for this clone. The chain is built from TRBV5-1 and TRBJ1-4; a possible D gene is TRBD1 (5 bases). Germline-derived CDR1 and CDR2 are SGHRS and YFSETQ. The CDR3 covers 13 residues. V lost 5 bases, J lost 6 bases, and 11 bases lay in between. CDR3 region: CASRGDSYEKLFF. Written as DNA, the CDR3 is TGCGCCAGCAGAGGCGACAGCTATGAAAAACTGTTTTTT. Complete variable domain (other parts from reference TRBV5-1 and TRBJ1-4): KAGVTQTPRYLIKTRGQQVTLSCSPISGHRSVSWYQQTPGQGLQFLFEYFSETQRNKGNFPGRFSGRQFSNSRSEMNVSTLELGDSALYLCASRGDSYEKLFFGSGTQLSVL.

This sequence joins TRBV27 and TRBJ2-2; 8 nucleotides line up with TRBD2. Germline-derived CDR1 and CDR2 are MNHEY and SMNVEV (reference sequence). This CDR3 contains 16 residues. J lost 8 bases, V lost 3 bases, and 11 bases had no gene match. The DNA for the CDR3 is TGTGCCAGCAGTTTCCCCCCGGGGAGCGGGAGTGGGGAGCTGTTTTTT. Encoded protein: CASSFPPGSGSGELFF.

The chain combines TRBV5-1 with TRBJ2-3; a weak D match, TRBD2 (6 bases). This CDR3 region has 16 residues. Germline assignment: CDR1 SGHRS and CDR2 YFSETQ. V gave up 0 bases and J gave up 0 bases, with 11 bases separating them. The CDR3 DNA follows: TGCGCCAGCAGCTTGGAGACTAGGATTAGCACAGATACGCAGTATTTT. It yields the protein CASSLETRISTDTQYF.

The chain joins TRBV6-5 to TRBJ2-7; D remains ambiguous. CDR3 length: 11 amino acids. The germline V gene encodes CDR1 MNHEY and CDR2 SVGAGI. Trimming cost V 5 bases and J 5 bases, with 7 bases left between them. For the CDR3, the DNA is TGTGCCAGCAGTACCTACAACGAGCAGTACTTC. Translating it yields CASSTYNEQYF.

The CDR3 here is CAWSAVAANTGELFF. The CDR3 DNA reads as TGTGCCTGGAGTGCAGTGGCAGCGAACACCGGGGAGCTGTTTTTT. This chain joins TRBV30 and TRBJ2-2, with no clear D. Trimming pared 1 base from V and 0 bases from J, leaving 9 bases between. In germline, CDR1 is GTSNPN, CDR2 SVGIG (reference sequence). The CDR3 spans 15 residues.

The V call is TRBV29-1, the J call TRBJ1-1; 8 positions match TRBD1. This CDR3 comprises 11 residues. V dropped 4 bases and J dropped 10; count of bases not matched to a gene: 5. CDR1 is SQVTM and CDR2 is ANQGSEA in the germline V gene. CDR3 sequence: CSVGQGAIAFF. The CDR3 bases are TGCAGCGTTGGGCAGGGGGCAATAGCTTTCTTT.

This clone was observed once. The junction shows a germline mismatch at one end, possibly a read error. The chain carries TRBV18 and TRBJ1-5; 11 bases are shared with TRBD1. The germline V gene encodes CDR1 KGHSH and CDR2 LQKENI. The CDR3 extends over 17 amino acids. CDR3 protein: CANSPPGTGGSNQPQHF. The CDR3 nucleotides are TGTGCCAACTCACCACCGGGGACAGGGGGGAGCAATCAGCCCCAGCATTTT.

This chain links TRBV4-2 with TRBJ2-1, with 9 bases that match TRBD2. Trimming removed 0 bases from V and 8 bases from J; junction bases left unmatched: 2. This CDR3 contains 14 residues. In germline, CDR1 is LGHNA, CDR2 YNFKEQ. This CDR3 is CASSQDASGDEQFF. CDR3 in DNA: TGTGCCAGCAGCCAAGACGCTAGCGGGGATGAGCAGTTCTTC.

This chain links TRBV14 with TRBJ2-1, with D perhaps matching TRBD2 (5 bases). Looked up from germline, CDR1 is SGHDN and CDR2 is FVKESK. With 0 bases removed from V and 7 bases from J, the gap between germline ends came to 10 bases. The CDR3 runs 14 residues. CDR3 protein: CASSQDLRGNEQFF. In nucleotides, the CDR3 is TGTGCCAGCAGCCAAGATCTTCGGGGTAATGAGCAGTTCTTC.

This chain connects TRBV19 to TRBJ1-5, with 11 bases aligning to TRBD1. The V gene end was trimmed by 4 bases and the J gene end by 5 bases; junction bases not matched to a gene: 16. CDR3 length: 19 residues. Germline-derived CDR1 and CDR2 are LNHDA and SQIVND (reference sequence). The CDR3 is CASSTTGTGGTNVYQPQHF. The CDR3 coding sequence is TGTGCCAGTAGTACAACCGGGACAGGGGGTACAAATGTTTATCAGCCCCAGCATTTT.

The chain carries TRBV5-1 and TRBJ2-3; D gene unclear. Germline CDR1 is SGHRS and CDR2 is YFSETQ. This CDR3 has 16 residues. V lost 5 bases and J 0 bases, leaving 16 bases between the germline ends. The DNA for the CDR3 is TGCGCCAGCAGGCTTCCTAGGCGTGCTAGCACAGATACGCAGTATTTT. This encodes CASRLPRRASTDTQYF.

CDR3 protein: CASSSPAREQFF. The CDR3 bases are TGTGCCAGCAGCTCGCCCGCGCGAGAGCAGTTCTTC. V and J are TRBV7-2 and TRBJ2-1, with D uncertain. With 4 bases removed from V and 10 bases from J, the gap between germline ends came to 11 bases. CDR3 length: 12 residues. Germline V gene data show CDR1 as SGHTA and CDR2 as FQGNSA.

This chain uses TRBV14 with TRBJ2-1; D is undetermined. CDR1 and CDR2 from the germline V gene are SGHDN and FVKESK. CDR3 length: 11 amino acids. Between the trimmed V and J ends, which lost 4 bases and 4 bases, there was a span of 2 bases. The CDR3: CASSRYNEQFF. The CDR3 nucleotides read TGTGCCAGCAGCCGGTACAATGAGCAGTTCTTC.

The chain carries TRBV12-5 and TRBJ2-3, with D perhaps TRBD1 (6 bases). V lost 1 base to trimming and J lost 6 bases, with 8 bases between them. This CDR3 is built from 13 residues. Germline V CDR1 and CDR2: LGHNT, FRNRAP. Written as DNA, the CDR3 is TGTGCTAGTGGTTTGGGGGGGCCTGATACGCAGTATTTT. This gives the protein CASGLGGPDTQYF.

This chain joins TRBV15 and TRBJ2-7, with D uncertain. The V end lost 1 base, the J end lost 4 bases, and 8 bases lay between the germline ends. CDR1 is LNHNV and CDR2 is YYDKDF in the germline V gene (reference sequence). This CDR3 is built from 13 residues. This chain's CDR3 is CATSRGPSYEQYF. CDR3 DNA: TGTGCCACCAGCAGAGGTCCTAGTTACGAGCAGTACTTC. Based on the CDR3 plus reference TRBV15 and TRBJ2-7, the full variable domain is DAMVIQNPRYQVTQFGKPVTLSCSQTLNHNVMYWYQQKSSQAPKLLFHYYDKDFNNEADTPDNFQSRRPNTSFCFLDIRSPGLGDTAMYLCATSRGPSYEQYFGPGTRLTVT.

This clone was recorded once. The chain recombines TRBV19 with TRBJ2-1, with 9 bases aligning to TRBD2. The CDR3 spans 19 residues. J was trimmed by 4 bases and V by 1 base; bases with no gene match: 14. The germline V gene encodes CDR1 LNHDA and CDR2 SQIVND (reference sequence). CDR3 sequence (DNA): TGTGCCAGTAGTATAGGTAGGGTTAGCGGGAGATCAGAATACAATGAGCAGTTCTTC. Protein: CASSIGRVSGRSEYNEQFF.

The rearrangement uses TRBV7-7 and TRBJ2-6; D gene uncertain. CDR1 and CDR2 (germline): SSHAT, FNYEAQ (reference sequence). Trimming removed 5 bases from V and 5 bases from J, with 22 bases in between. The CDR3 spans 18 residues. The CDR3 loop reads CASSHEVVPQSRANVLTF. DNA for the CDR3: TGTGCCAGCAGCCACGAAGTAGTGCCACAAAGTCGGGCCAACGTCCTGACTTTC.

The V gene is TRBV5-1, the J gene TRBJ1-1, with D perhaps matching TRBD1 (6 bases). The CDR3 consists of 13 residues. Germline V lookup: CDR1 SGHRS, CDR2 YFSETQ. V lost 0 bases and J lost 3, with 6 bases in between. The CDR3 bases are TGCGCCAGCAGCTTGGACAGGGACACTGAAGCTTTCTTT. Amino acid sequence: CASSLDRDTEAFF.

The V gene is TRBV2, the J gene TRBJ2-1; 14 bases are a match to TRBD2. CDR1 SNHLY and CDR2 FYNNEI come from the germline V gene. The ends lost 5 bases at V and 9 bases at J; junction bases unmatched: 6. The CDR3 totals 15 residues. The CDR3 nucleotides read TGTGCCAGCAGTTTCCCGGGACTAGCGGGAGCTGAGCAGTTCTTC. Amino acids: CASSFPGLAGAEQFF.

V and J are TRBV6-1 and TRBJ2-5; D unresolved. V was shortened by 8 bases and J by 1 base, with 5 bases between the two germline ends. CDR1 and CDR2 from the germline V gene are MNHNS and SASEGT. The CDR3 loop spans 11 amino acids. DNA for the CDR3: TGTGCCAGCGGGCCCCAAGAGACCCAGTACTTC. Translating gives CASGPQETQYF.

V usage is TRBV27 and J usage is TRBJ2-5, with no clear D. V gave up 5 bases and J gave up 2 bases, with 12 bases separating them. Germline values: CDR1 MNHEY, CDR2 SMNVEV (reference sequence). The CDR3 has 14 residues. CDR3 in amino acids: CASSPRTVQETQYF. The CDR3 DNA is TGTGCCAGCAGTCCGAGGACGGTACAAGAGACCCAGTACTTC.

The chain carries TRBV14 and TRBJ1-6; D gene unclear. The germline CDR1 and CDR2 sequences are SGHDN and FVKESK. The V end was cut by 2 bases, the J end by 7 bases, with 9 bases between. This CDR3 has 14 amino acids. CDR3 sequence: CASSQRTVNSPLHF. The CDR3 coding sequence is TGTGCCAGCAGCCAACGGACGGTGAATTCACCCCTCCACTTT.

The chain employs TRBV27 and TRBJ1-2; 8 bases map to TRBD1. J lost 5 bases, V lost 5 bases, and 4 bases had no gene match. CDR1 is MNHEY and CDR2 is SMNVEV in the germline V gene (reference sequence). The CDR3 runs 13 residues. The CDR3 DNA reads as TGTGCCAGCAGTGGGGGGACAGGTTATGGCTACACCTTC. It specifies CASSGGTGYGYTF.

V is TRBV7-9 and J is TRBJ2-1; 8 nucleotides match TRBD2. With V trimmed by 7 bases and J by 4 bases, 6 bases remained unmatched. There are 14 residues in the CDR3. The germline V gene encodes CDR1 SEHNR and CDR2 FQNEAQ (reference sequence). The CDR3 DNA follows: TGTGCCAGCAACAAAGCGGGAGCTTACAATGAGCAGTTCTTC. This codes for CASNKAGAYNEQFF. Looking up the rest from reference TRBV7-9 and TRBJ2-1 gives the full variable domain: DTGVSQNPRHKITKRGQNVTFRCDPISEHNRLYWYRQTLGQGPEFLTYFQNEAQLEKSRLLSDRFSAERPKGSFSTLEIQRTEQGDSAMYLCASNKAGAYNEQFFGPGTRLTVL.

The DNA for the CDR3 is TGTGCCAGCAGCGCCCTGGACAGGGTGGCAGAGACCCAGTACTTC. It is translated as CASSALDRVAETQYF. V gene TRBV9 combines with J gene TRBJ2-5; 8 bases are a match to TRBD1. V lost 3 bases, J lost 4 bases, and 8 bases stayed unmatched. The CDR3 runs to 15 residues. The germline V gene has CDR1 SGDLS and CDR2 YYNGEE.

The V gene is TRBV6-5, the J gene TRBJ2-7; 9 bases line up with TRBD1. CDR3 length: 15 residues. Trimming removed 6 bases from V and 4 bases from J; junction bases left unmatched: 10. Germline-derived CDR1 and CDR2 are MNHEY and SVGAGI. This CDR3 reads CASSPTGTGSYEQYF. In DNA, the CDR3 is TGTGCCAGCAGCCCGACCGGGACAGGGTCTTACGAGCAGTACTTC.

The chain combines TRBV7-3 with TRBJ2-1; D is unclear. Trimming removed 2 bases at V and 8 bases at J, with 10 bases between. The germline CDR1 and CDR2 sequences are SGHTA and FQGTGA. This CDR3 spans 13 amino acids. The CDR3 protein is CASSLGSGYEQFF. DNA for the CDR3: TGTGCCAGCAGCTTAGGGTCAGGATATGAGCAGTTCTTC.